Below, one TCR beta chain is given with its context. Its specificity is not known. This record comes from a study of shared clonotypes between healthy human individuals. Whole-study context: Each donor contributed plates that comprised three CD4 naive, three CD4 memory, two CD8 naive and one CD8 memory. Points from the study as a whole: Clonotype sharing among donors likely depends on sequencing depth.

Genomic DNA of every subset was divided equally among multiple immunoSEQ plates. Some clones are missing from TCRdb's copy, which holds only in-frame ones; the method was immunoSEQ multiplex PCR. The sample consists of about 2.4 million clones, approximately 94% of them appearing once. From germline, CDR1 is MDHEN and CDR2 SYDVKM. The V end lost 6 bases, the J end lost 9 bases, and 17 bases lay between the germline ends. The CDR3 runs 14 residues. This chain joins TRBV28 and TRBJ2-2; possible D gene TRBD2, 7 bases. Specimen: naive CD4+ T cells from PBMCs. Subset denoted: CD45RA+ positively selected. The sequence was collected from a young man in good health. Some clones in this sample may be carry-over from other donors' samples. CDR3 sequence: CASRDKGGVRELFF. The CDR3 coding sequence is TGTGCCAGCAGAGATAAGGGGGGGGTTCGGGAGCTGTTTTTT.